One T cell receptor (beta chain) is described in this entry. The antigen remains unidentified. This record comes from a study of blood T cells in healthy people across ages. The study, taken as a whole, reports: Donor CMV status was unknown, possibly confounding expanded clonotype changes. More naive CD4+ cells and higher diversity were found in long-lived than in aged donors. Per million T cells, TCR beta diversity dropped about linearly as age rose.

The authors ran a second PCR of about 7 to 11 cycles using a sample-barcoded 5' primer and a J-beta primer mix. There were at least 2.5 million CDR3-containing paired-end reads obtained from each sample. TCRdb re-called the 5' RACE reads through MiXCR, storing one row per CDR3 protein. Of about 1.1 million distinct CDR3 sequences in the sample, roughly two fifths were seen once. The sequenced material came from blood. This clonotype originated in a man between 18 and 35 years old in good health.

CDR3 sequence (DNA): TGCGCCAGCAGCCAAGAGTGGGAAAGAGATACGCAGTATTTT. It specifies CASSQEWERDTQYF. The chain has TRBV4-1 and TRBJ2-3, with D unresolved. Germline loops: CDR1 MGHRA, CDR2 YSYEKL. The CDR3 has 14 residues. Trimming left V 0 bases short and J 5 bases short, with 9 bases between.